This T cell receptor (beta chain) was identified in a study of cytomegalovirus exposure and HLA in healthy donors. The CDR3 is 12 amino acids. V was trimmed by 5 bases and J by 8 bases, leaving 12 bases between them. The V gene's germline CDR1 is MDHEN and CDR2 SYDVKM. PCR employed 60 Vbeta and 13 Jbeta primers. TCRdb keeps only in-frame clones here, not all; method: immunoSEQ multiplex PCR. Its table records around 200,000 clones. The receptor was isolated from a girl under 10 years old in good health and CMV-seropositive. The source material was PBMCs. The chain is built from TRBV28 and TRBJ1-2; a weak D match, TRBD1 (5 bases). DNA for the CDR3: TGTGCCAGCAGTCACCGCAGGGCGGGCTACACCTTC. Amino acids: CASSHRRAGYTF.